This section outlines one T cell receptor (beta chain) sequence together with its context. This sample is drawn from a study of technical replicates of blood from a handful of donors. Data came from immunoSEQ multiplex PCR; TCRdb stores just in-frame clones and leaves some out. The sample lists about 80,000 clones; about 91% were seen once. Germline V gene lookup returns CDR1 MRHNA and CDR2 SNTAGT. The length of the CDR3 is 13 residues. The V and J ends lost 2 bases and 4 bases respectively, with 6 bases between them. This receptor was taken from a human donor in good health. The chain recombines TRBV6-4 with TRBJ2-1; D is uncertain. What was sequenced was T cells isolated from PBMCs. CDR3: CASSDEVYNEQFF. DNA for the CDR3: TGTGCCAGCAGTGACGAGGTGTACAATGAGCAGTTCTTC.